This T cell receptor beta chain is drawn from a study of blood T cell repertoires in COVID-19. Generated by immunoSEQ multiplex PCR, the TCRdb table keeps only in-frame clones and is missing some. The repertoire holds 130,000 to 150,000 clones, with roughly 85% as singletons. The CDR3 spans 13 residues. V lost 5 bases to trimming and J lost 10 bases, with 14 bases between them. Germline loops: CDR1 MNHEY, CDR2 SVGAGI. It was during active infection that Seattle patients were enrolled and then longitudinally followed. This chain joins TRBV6-5 and TRBJ1-4; D may be TRBD1 (6 bases). Sequencing was performed on peripheral blood. The receptor's source is a woman in her sixties with COVID-19, enrolled during active disease. This chain's CDR3 is CASSTQGRGKLFF. The DNA for the CDR3 is TGTGCCAGCAGTACACAGGGTAGGGGAAAACTGTTTTTT.